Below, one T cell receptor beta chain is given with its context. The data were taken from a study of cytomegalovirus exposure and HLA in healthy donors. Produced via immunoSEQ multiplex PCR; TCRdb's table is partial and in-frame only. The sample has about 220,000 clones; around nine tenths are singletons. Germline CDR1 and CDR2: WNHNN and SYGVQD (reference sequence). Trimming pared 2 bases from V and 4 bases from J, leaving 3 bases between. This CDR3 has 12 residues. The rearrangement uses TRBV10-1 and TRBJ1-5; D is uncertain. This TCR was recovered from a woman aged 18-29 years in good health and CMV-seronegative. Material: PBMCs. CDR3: CASSEPNQPQHF. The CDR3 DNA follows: TGCGCCAGCAGTGAGCCTAATCAGCCCCAGCATTTT.